The next 30 T cell receptor beta chains were all read from a single sample in a study of patients and donors after allogeneic stem cell transplantation. Via MiXCR, TCRdb re-called the RT-PCR reads, giving one row per CDR3 protein. The repertoire holds 150,000 to 250,000 distinct CDR3 sequences, with 41% as singletons. The sequenced material came from blood, either unsorted or a sorted T cell fraction (not recorded which). These TCRs come from a human donor who was either an allogeneic HSCT recipient or a stem cell or donor lymphocyte infusion donor (not recorded which). It is not recorded whose cells these are; they may come from a transplant donor.

Notes on this clonotype: One end of the junction does not line up with germline, which may come from a read error. The chain is built from TRBV14 and TRBJ1-5; D unresolved. CDR3 length equals 11 residues. Germline CDR1 SGHDN, CDR2 FVKESK. In nucleotides, the CDR3 is TGTGCCAGCAGCCAGGGCGGCGGTCGTTTTTTT. Its translation is CASSQGGGRFF. The entire variable domain, with the rest obtained from reference TRBV14 and TRBJ1-5, is as follows: EAGVTQFPSHSVIEKGQTVTLRCDPISGHDNLYWYRRVMGKEIKFLLHFVKESKQDESGMPNNRFLAERTGGTYSTLKVQPAELEDSGVYFCASSQGGGRFFGDGTRLSIL.

This clonotype was picked up a small number of times. This chain joins TRBV7-2 and TRBJ1-1, with D perhaps matching TRBD1 (5 bases). The CDR3 loop spans 16 amino acids. The V gene lost 1 base and the J gene lost 1 base, with 13 bases spanning the gap. CDR1 and CDR2 (germline): SGHTA, FQGNSA. The DNA for the CDR3 is TGTGCCAGCAGCTTAGGAGTAGGGGTCAGGAACACTGAAGCTTTCTTT. It encodes CASSLGVGVRNTEAFF.

With respect to this clonotype: A read error is likely, as this CDR3 ends without the conserved phenylalanine or tryptophan. V gene TRBV9 combines with J gene TRBJ2-3, with a tentative D call TRBD1 (5 bases). Looked up from germline, CDR1 is SGDLS and CDR2 is YYNGEE. V shed 5 bases and J shed 6 bases, with 10 bases lying between them. The CDR3 is 12 residues long. The CDR3: CASRSQDDTQYL. The CDR3 bases are TGTGCCAGCAGGTCACAGGATGATACGCAGTATTTG.

This clonotype was picked up many times. The V call is TRBV24-1, the J call TRBJ2-1, with D possibly matching TRBD2 (6 bases). Trimming stripped 0 bases from V and 8 bases from J, with 25 bases between. The CDR3 has 19 amino acids. Germline assignment: CDR1 KGHDR and CDR2 SFDVKD. The CDR3 nucleotides read TGTGCCACCAGTGATTTGCTATCCAAAGGAGGGCGGAGCGCCCATGAGCAGTTCTTC. Its protein product is CATSDLLSKGGRSAHEQFF.

The V and J genes are TRBV19 and TRBJ2-1, with D possibly TRBD2 on 6 matching bases. V was clipped by 0 bases and J by 15 bases, with 18 bases between them. This CDR3 region has 14 residues. Germline values: CDR1 LNHDA, CDR2 SQIVND (reference sequence). CDR3 DNA sequence: TGTGCCAGTAGTATAGATTGGGGCGGGACTCCCCGGTTCTTC. This sequence encodes CASSIDWGGTPRFF.

The chain couples TRBV29-1 to TRBJ2-3, with D perhaps matching TRBD2 (6 bases). The CDR3 contains 15 residues. From germline, CDR1 is SQVTM and CDR2 ANQGSEA. With 4 bases removed from V and 4 bases from J, the gap between germline ends came to 18 bases. The CDR3 is CSVARQRVVADTQYF. CDR3 in DNA: TGCAGCGTTGCTCGACAGCGGGTCGTCGCAGATACGCAGTATTTT.

This clonotype was counted between two and nine times. The chain joins TRBV6-6 to TRBJ2-3, with a weak D call TRBD2 (6 bases). The CDR3 is 16 residues long. The V gene lost 6 bases and the J gene lost 1 base, with 17 bases spanning the gap. Germline lookup yields CDR1 MNHNY and CDR2 SVGAGI (reference sequence). The CDR3 bases are TGTGCCAGCAGCCTCCCCATAAGCGGGCGCACAGATACGCAGTATTTT. Translation gives CASSLPISGRTDTQYF.

The chain recombines TRBV2 with TRBJ1-2, with TRBD1 matching 9 bases. Germline assignment: CDR1 SNHLY and CDR2 FYNNEI. Losses at the gene ends were 5 bases for V and 8 bases for J; bases not matched to a gene: 3. This CDR3 has 12 residues. The CDR3 DNA sequence: TGTGCCAGCAGTCGGACAGGGGCCGGCTACACCTTC. It codes for CASSRTGAGYTF.

The rearrangement links TRBV5-1 to TRBJ2-1; tentative D call: TRBD2 (6 bases). The CDR3 runs to 13 residues. Trimming cost V 7 bases and J 8 bases, with 16 bases left between them. The germline gives CDR1 SGHRS, CDR2 YFSETQ. The CDR3 region is CASARRVVDEQFF. DNA of the CDR3: TGCGCCAGCGCCCGGAGGGTCGTGGATGAGCAGTTCTTC.

This clonotype was counted between two and nine times. The genes are TRBV27 and TRBJ2-7; possible D gene TRBD1, 5 bases. CDR3 length equals 16 residues. CDR1 and CDR2 (germline): MNHEY, SMNVEV (reference sequence). V was pared by 5 bases and J by 2 bases, with 19 bases between. The chain's CDR3 is CASSIDPGRVTYEQYF. The CDR3 DNA follows: TGTGCCAGCAGTATAGACCCGGGCAGGGTAACCTACGAGCAGTACTTC.

Many counts were recorded for this clonotype. The chain links TRBV7-9 to TRBJ1-1; a possible D gene is TRBD1 (6 bases). V lost 7 bases and J lost 5, with 20 bases in between. The germline CDR1 and CDR2 sequences are SEHNR and FQNEAQ (reference sequence). This CDR3 is built from 15 residues. This chain's CDR3 is CASIPDRGRGTEAFF. In DNA, the CDR3 is TGTGCCAGCATCCCGGATCGGGGGCGAGGGACTGAAGCTTTCTTT.

This chain links TRBV9 with TRBJ1-1; D possibly corresponds to TRBD1 (5 bases). CDR1 and CDR2 from the germline V gene are SGDLS and YYNGEE. The CDR3 consists of 13 residues. V gave up 3 bases and J gave up 9 bases, with 15 bases separating them. CDR3 bases: TGTGCCAGCAGCGCGGGAACCGGGACCCAAGCTTTCTTT. It yields the protein CASSAGTGTQAFF.

V gene TRBV7-9 combines with J gene TRBJ2-5; the match to TRBD2 covers 9 bases. CDR1 SEHNR and CDR2 FQNEAQ come from the germline V gene (reference sequence). The length of the CDR3 is 16 residues. Trimming at V came to 1 base and at J to 4 bases, leaving 7 bases not matched to a gene. CDR3 protein: CASSLDGGRARETQYF. The CDR3 region has the DNA TGTGCCAGCAGCTTAGATGGCGGGAGGGCCCGAGAGACCCAGTACTTC.

The CDR3 region is CASSLRLQARQGYTF. As DNA, the CDR3 is TGCGCCAGCAGTTTGCGGCTTCAGGCACGTCAGGGCTACACCTTC. The chain links TRBV5-1 to TRBJ1-2; D unresolved. CDR1 SGHRS and CDR2 YFSETQ come from the germline V gene. This CDR3 contains 15 residues. V was clipped by 5 bases and J by 8 bases, with 22 bases between them.

This clonotype showed up just a few times. V is TRBV7-2 and J is TRBJ1-5; D gene uncertain. Trimming pared 2 bases from V and 3 bases from J, leaving 8 bases between. In germline, CDR1 is SGHTA, CDR2 FQGNSA. This CDR3 has 14 residues. The CDR3 nucleotides are TGTGCCAGCAGCTTAAGCAACGACAATCAGCCCCAGCATTTT. It yields the protein CASSLSNDNQPQHF.

This clonotype occurred a few times. The chain couples TRBV29-1 to TRBJ2-5; D is ambiguous. V gave up 7 bases and J gave up 5 bases, with 11 bases separating them. CDR1 and CDR2 from the germline V gene are SQVTM and ANQGSEA. This CDR3 comprises 11 residues. The CDR3 DNA is TGCAGCGGTGCAGAGCCGGAGACCCAGTACTTC. It specifies CSGAEPETQYF. Full variable domain (missing parts from reference TRBV29-1 and TRBJ2-5): SAVISQKPSRDICQRGTSLTIQCQVDSQVTMMFWYRQQPGQSLTLIATANQGSEATYESGFVIDKFPISRPNLTFSTLTVSNMSPEDSSIYLCSGAEPETQYFGPGTRLLVL.

The chain carries TRBV29-1 and TRBJ2-1, with 7 bases aligning to TRBD2. Trimming removed 7 bases from V and 9 bases from J; junction bases left unmatched: 21. The CDR3 extends over 16 amino acids. Germline V gene lookup returns CDR1 SQVTM and CDR2 ANQGSEA. Written as DNA, the CDR3 is TGCAGCGGTGACTCCCGGGACTACAAGAACGTTGCTGAGCAGTTCTTC. It is translated as CSGDSRDYKNVAEQFF.

The chain links TRBV7-3 to TRBJ1-4; TRBD1 is a possible D gene (5 bases). The CDR3 is made up of 12 amino acids. Germline V gives CDR1 SGHTA, CDR2 FQGTGA. CDR3: CARGDGNEKLFF. The CDR3 nucleotides are TGTGCACGGGGCGATGGTAATGAAAAACTGTTTTTT.

The chain joins TRBV28 to TRBJ2-1; 9 bases align to TRBD2. Germline-derived CDR1 and CDR2 are MDHEN and SYDVKM. V lost 2 bases and J lost 4; bases outside the gene matches: 3. The CDR3 covers 15 residues. CDR3 sequence reads: CASSLLAGTYNEQFF. The CDR3 DNA reads TGTGCCAGCAGTTTACTAGCGGGGACATACAATGAGCAGTTCTTC.

The rearrangement joins TRBV29-1 to TRBJ1-2; D is undetermined. From germline, CDR1 is SQVTM and CDR2 ANQGSEA. This CDR3 comprises 13 residues. V shed 1 base and J shed 3 bases, with 9 bases lying between them. In nucleotides, the CDR3 is TGCAGCGTTGAAGGAGGGATGGACTATGGCTACACCTTC. Translated, it gives CSVEGGMDYGYTF.

This clonotype appeared a few times. The chain employs TRBV12-3 or TRBV12-4 and TRBJ2-5; TRBD2 aligns across 8 bases. This CDR3 contains 14 residues. V gave up 5 bases and J gave up 4 bases; unmatched junction bases: 6. The CDR3 loop is CASSPSGGAETQYF. The CDR3 coding sequence is TGTGCCAGCAGTCCCTCGGGGGGGGCAGAGACCCAGTACTTC.

The V call is TRBV20-1, the J call TRBJ1-6; 7 nucleotides align to TRBD1. CDR3 length: 13 residues. CDR1 and CDR2 (germline): DFQATT, SNEGSKA (reference sequence). Losses at the gene ends were 4 bases for V and 10 bases for J; bases not matched to a gene: 7. The CDR3 sequence is CSAMTDRASPLHF. The CDR3 coding sequence is TGCAGTGCTATGACCGACAGGGCCTCACCCCTCCACTTT.

This clonotype turned up a few times. The CDR3 nucleotides read TGTGCCAGCAGCTTAACGGACACCCCGGGCACTGAAGCTTTCTTT. Its protein product is CASSLTDTPGTEAFF. The rearrangement links TRBV7-8 to TRBJ1-1; D might be TRBD1 (5 bases). The length of the CDR3 is 15 residues. V shed 2 bases and J shed 4 bases, with 14 bases lying between them. Germline V gene data show CDR1 as SGHVS and CDR2 as FQNEAQ.

The V gene is TRBV20-1, the J gene TRBJ2-7; tentatively, D is TRBD1 (5 bases). The CDR3 contains 13 residues. The germline CDR1 and CDR2 sequences are DFQATT and SNEGSKA (reference sequence). V lost 1 base and J 3 bases, leaving 10 bases between the germline ends. The CDR3 nucleotides are TGCAGTGCTAGAGGTCGGACATACTACGAGCAGTACTTC. As protein: CSARGRTYYEQYF.

The rearrangement joins TRBV15 to TRBJ2-1, with a weak D call TRBD2 (6 bases). This CDR3 has 15 residues. Germline V CDR1 and CDR2: LNHNV, YYDKDF (reference sequence). Between the trimmed V and J ends, which lost 0 bases and 7 bases, there was a span of 13 bases. In DNA, the CDR3 is TGTGCCACCAGCAGAGATGGGGGGATGAGGAATGAGCAGTTCTTC. Its translation is CATSRDGGMRNEQFF.

The chain carries TRBV4-3 and TRBJ2-3; D is undetermined. This CDR3 is 14 amino acids long. From germline, CDR1 is LGHNA and CDR2 YSLEER. Trimming removed 3 bases at V and 0 bases at J, with 7 bases between. This CDR3 reads CASSHRLSTDTQYF. CDR3 DNA: TGCGCCAGCAGCCATCGTCTGAGCACAGATACGCAGTATTTT.

DNA of the CDR3: TGTGCCAGCGGATCCCCGGGACTAGCCCCAGATACGCAGTATTTT. Its translation is CASGSPGLAPDTQYF. V gene TRBV27 combines with J gene TRBJ2-3; 9 nucleotides line up with TRBD2. The CDR3 sequence is 15 residues long. Trimming cost V 8 bases and J 4 bases; bases outside gene matches: 10. The germline gives CDR1 MNHEY, CDR2 SMNVEV (reference sequence).

This clonotype was counted only a few times. The V gene is TRBV27, the J gene TRBJ1-4, with TRBD1 identical over 12 bases. The trim removed 6 bases at V and 7 bases at J, leaving 12 bases unmatched. Germline-derived CDR1 and CDR2 are MNHEY and SMNVEV (reference sequence). This CDR3 region has 17 residues. CDR3 DNA: TGTGCCAGCAGATTCCGGGACAGGGGGCCGGTAGGTGAAAAACTGTTTTTT. It translates to CASRFRDRGPVGEKLFF.

This clonotype was detected ten times or more. This chain uses TRBV29-1 with TRBJ1-2; 7 bases agree with TRBD1. The CDR3 extends over 14 amino acids. Trimming at V came to 7 bases and at J to 0 bases, leaving 8 bases not matched to a gene. Germline CDR1 and CDR2: SQVTM and ANQGSEA. The CDR3 region has the DNA TGCAGCGGGGAAGGGGACAGTCCTAACTATGGCTACACCTTC. It codes for CSGEGDSPNYGYTF.

The chain links TRBV5-1 to TRBJ2-7; D might be TRBD1 or TRBD2, each matching 5 bases. Germline CDR1 is SGHRS and CDR2 is YFSETQ. Trimming took off 3 bases at V and 1 base at J, with 14 bases between the two ends. This CDR3 has 15 residues. The CDR3 coding sequence is TGCGCCAGCAGCTCCCGGGACCCAAGATCCTACGAGCAGTACTTC. Translated: CASSSRDPRSYEQYF.